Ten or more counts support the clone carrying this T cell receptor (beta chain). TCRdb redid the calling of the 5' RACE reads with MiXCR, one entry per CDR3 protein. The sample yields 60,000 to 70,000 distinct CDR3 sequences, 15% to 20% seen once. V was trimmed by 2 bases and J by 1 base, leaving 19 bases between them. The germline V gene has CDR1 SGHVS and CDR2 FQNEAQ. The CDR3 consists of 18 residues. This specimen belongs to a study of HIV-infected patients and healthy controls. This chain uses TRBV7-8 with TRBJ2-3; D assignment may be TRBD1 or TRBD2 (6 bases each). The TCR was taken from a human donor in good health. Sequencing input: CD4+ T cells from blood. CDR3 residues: CASSLPPLGGAGTDTQYF. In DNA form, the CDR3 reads TGTGCCAGCAGCTTACCCCCCCTCGGGGGCGCCGGCACAGATACGCAGTATTTT.